The entry that follows covers one TCR beta chain sequence. This entry belongs to a study of blood T cell repertoires in COVID-19. The wider study: Whether acute or convalescent, the COVID-19 samples came from the United States, Italy and Spain. PBMCs, B-cell-depleted T cells, or T cells provided the cDNA or gDNA that made up the material.

With V trimmed by 3 bases and J by 3 bases, 2 bases remained unmatched. From germline, CDR1 is LNHNV and CDR2 YYDKDF (reference sequence). This CDR3 spans 15 amino acids. Source study methods: Estimation of nucleated cell counts relied on the amplification of reference gene primers. Using immunoSEQ multiplex PCR, the repertoire was profiled, and TCRdb retains in-frame clones only, with some absent. V, J and clone size reflect that table, while D and trimming were determined from the DNA. In the table there are about 140,000 clones, roughly 88% of which are singletons. This sequence was found in a man in his sixties or seventies with acute or convalescent COVID-19. The V call is TRBV15, the J call TRBJ2-2, with 9 bases identical to TRBD1. Sequencing was done on a sample of peripheral blood. This chain's CDR3 is CATSSRDRDTGELFF. CDR3 bases: TGTGCCACCAGCAGCCGGGACAGGGACACCGGGGAGCTGTTTTTT.